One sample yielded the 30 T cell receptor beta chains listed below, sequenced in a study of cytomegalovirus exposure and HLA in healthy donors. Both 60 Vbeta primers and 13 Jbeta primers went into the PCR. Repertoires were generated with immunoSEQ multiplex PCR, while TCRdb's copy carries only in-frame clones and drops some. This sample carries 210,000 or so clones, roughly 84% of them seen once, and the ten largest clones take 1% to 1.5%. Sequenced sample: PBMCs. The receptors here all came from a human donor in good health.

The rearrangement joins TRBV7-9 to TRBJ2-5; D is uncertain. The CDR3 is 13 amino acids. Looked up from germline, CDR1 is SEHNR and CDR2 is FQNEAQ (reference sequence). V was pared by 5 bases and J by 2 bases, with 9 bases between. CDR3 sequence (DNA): TGTGCCAGCAGCGCGCGAGGACAAGAGACCCAGTACTTC. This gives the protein CASSARGQETQYF.

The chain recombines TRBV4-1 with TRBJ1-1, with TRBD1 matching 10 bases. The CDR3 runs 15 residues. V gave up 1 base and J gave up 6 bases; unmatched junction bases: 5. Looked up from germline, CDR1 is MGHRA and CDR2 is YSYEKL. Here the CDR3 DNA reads TGCGCCAGCAGCCAAGGACAGGGGGCGATTGCTGAAGCTTTCTTT. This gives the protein CASSQGQGAIAEAFF.

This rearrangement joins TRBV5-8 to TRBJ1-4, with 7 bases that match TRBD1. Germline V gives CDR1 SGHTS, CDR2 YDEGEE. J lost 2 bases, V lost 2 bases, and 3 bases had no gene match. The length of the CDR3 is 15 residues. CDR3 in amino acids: CASSFSGQTNEKLFF. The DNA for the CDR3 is TGTGCCAGCAGCTTTTCGGGACAGACTAATGAAAAACTGTTTTTT. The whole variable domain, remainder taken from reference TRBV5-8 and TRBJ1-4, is EAGVTQSPTHLIKTRGQQATLRCSPISGHTSVYWYQQALGLGLQFLLWYDEGEERNRGNFPPRFSGRQFPNYSSELNVNALELEDSALYLCASSFSGQTNEKLFFGSGTQLSVL.

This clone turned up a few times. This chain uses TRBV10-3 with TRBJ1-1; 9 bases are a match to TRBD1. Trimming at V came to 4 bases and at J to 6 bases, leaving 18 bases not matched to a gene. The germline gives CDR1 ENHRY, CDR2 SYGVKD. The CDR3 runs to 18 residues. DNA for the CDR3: TGTGCCATCAGTGGACAGGTGGGGACAGGGCCGTCGGGTGCTGAAGCTTTCTTT. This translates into CAISGQVGTGPSGAEAFF.

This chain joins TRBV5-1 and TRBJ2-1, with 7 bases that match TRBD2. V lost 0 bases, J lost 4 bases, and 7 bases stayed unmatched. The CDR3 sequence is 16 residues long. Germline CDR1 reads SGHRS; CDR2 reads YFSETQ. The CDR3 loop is CASSLGASGFYNEQFF. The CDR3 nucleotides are TGCGCCAGCAGCTTGGGGGCTAGCGGATTTTACAATGAGCAGTTCTTC.

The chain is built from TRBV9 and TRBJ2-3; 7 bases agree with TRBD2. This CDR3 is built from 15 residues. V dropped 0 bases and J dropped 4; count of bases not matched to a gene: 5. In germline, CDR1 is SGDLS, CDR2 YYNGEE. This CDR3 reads CASSVDGTISDTQYF. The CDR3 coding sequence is TGTGCCAGCAGCGTAGATGGGACTATCTCAGATACGCAGTATTTT.

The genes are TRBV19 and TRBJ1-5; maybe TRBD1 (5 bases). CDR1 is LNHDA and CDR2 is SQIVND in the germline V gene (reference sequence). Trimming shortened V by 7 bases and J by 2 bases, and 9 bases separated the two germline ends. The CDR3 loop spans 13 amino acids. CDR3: CASTGVGNQPQHF. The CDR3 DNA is TGTGCCAGTACGGGGGTCGGCAATCAGCCCCAGCATTTT.

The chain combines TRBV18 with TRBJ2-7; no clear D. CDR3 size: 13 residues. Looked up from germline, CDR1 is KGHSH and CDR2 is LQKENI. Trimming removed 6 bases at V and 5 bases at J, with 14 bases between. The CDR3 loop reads CASSLTTTNEQYF. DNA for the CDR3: TGTGCCAGCTCGCTCACTACAACGAACGAGCAGTACTTC.

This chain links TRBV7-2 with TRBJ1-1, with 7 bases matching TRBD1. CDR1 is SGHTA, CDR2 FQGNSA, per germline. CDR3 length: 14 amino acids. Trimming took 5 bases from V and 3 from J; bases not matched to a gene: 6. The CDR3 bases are TGTGCCAGCAGCCGGACAGGAGGGTACACTGAAGCTTTCTTT. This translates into CASSRTGGYTEAFF. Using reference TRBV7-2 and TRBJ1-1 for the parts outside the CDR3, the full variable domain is GAGVSQSPSNKVTEKGKDVELRCDPISGHTALYWYRQSLGQGLEFLIYFQGNSAPDKSGLPSDRFSAERTGGSVSTLTIQRTQQEDSAVYLCASSRTGGYTEAFFGQGTRLTVV.

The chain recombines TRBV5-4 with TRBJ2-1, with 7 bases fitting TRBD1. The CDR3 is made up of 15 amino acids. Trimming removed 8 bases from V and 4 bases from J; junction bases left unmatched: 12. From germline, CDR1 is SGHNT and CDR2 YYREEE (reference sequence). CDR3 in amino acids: CASTITGAGYNEQFF. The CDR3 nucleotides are TGTGCCAGTACTATTACAGGGGCCGGATACAATGAGCAGTTCTTC.

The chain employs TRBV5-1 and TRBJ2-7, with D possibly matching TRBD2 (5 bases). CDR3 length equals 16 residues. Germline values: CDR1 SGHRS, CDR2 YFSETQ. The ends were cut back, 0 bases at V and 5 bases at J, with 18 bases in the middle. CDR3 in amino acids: CASSLGLRPGRDEQYF. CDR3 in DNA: TGCGCCAGCAGCTTGGGTCTCCGCCCCGGGCGGGACGAGCAGTACTTC.

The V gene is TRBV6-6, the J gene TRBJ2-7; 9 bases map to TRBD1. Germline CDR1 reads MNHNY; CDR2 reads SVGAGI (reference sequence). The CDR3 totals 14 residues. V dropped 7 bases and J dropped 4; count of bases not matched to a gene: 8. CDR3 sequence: CASTSRTGDYEQYF. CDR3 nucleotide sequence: TGTGCCAGCACTTCCAGGACAGGGGATTACGAGCAGTACTTC.

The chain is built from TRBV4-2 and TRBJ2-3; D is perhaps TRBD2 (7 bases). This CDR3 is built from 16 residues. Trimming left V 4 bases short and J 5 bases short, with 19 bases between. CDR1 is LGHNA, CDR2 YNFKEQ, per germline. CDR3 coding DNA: TGTGCCAGCAGCCCTAGAGGGGGGGCGTCAGGAGATACGCAGTATTTT. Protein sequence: CASSPRGGASGDTQYF.

This CDR3 is CASRYTATLNTEAFF. The CDR3 coding sequence is TGTGCCAGCAGATACACAGCCACTTTGAACACTGAAGCTTTCTTT. The rearrangement links TRBV6-4 to TRBJ1-1; D is uncertain. Trimming took 6 bases from V and 0 from J, leaving 14 bases between them. CDR3 size: 15 residues. The germline V gene has CDR1 MRHNA and CDR2 SNTAGT.

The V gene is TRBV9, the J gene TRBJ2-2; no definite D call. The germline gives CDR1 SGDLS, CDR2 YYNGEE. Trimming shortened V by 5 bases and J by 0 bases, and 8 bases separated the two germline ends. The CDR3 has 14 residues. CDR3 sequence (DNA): TGTGCCAGCAGGCGGCGCCCGAACACCGGGGAGCTGTTTTTT. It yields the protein CASRRRPNTGELFF. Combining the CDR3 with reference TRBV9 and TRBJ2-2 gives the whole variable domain DSGVTQTPKHLITATGQRVTLRCSPRSGDLSVYWYQQSLDQGLQFLIQYYNGEERAKGNILERFSAQQFPDLHSELNLSSLELGDSALYFCASRRRPNTGELFFGEGSRLTVL.

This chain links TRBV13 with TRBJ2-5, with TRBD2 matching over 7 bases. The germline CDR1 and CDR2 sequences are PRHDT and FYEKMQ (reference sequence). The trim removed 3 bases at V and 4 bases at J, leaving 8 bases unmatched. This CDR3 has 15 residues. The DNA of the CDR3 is TGTGCCAGCAGCTTTTTTTCTAGCGGCGGAGAGACCCAGTACTTC. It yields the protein CASSFFSSGGETQYF.

DNA of the CDR3: TGTGCCAGCAGCTTAGCGCCGCGGGAGGTCCCGTCCGAGCAGTACTTC. It codes for CASSLAPREVPSEQYF. The chain uses TRBV11-1 and TRBJ2-7, with 8 bases aligning to TRBD2. The CDR3 extends over 16 amino acids. The J segment lost 6 bases and the V segment lost 0 bases, leaving 10 bases of the junction unmatched. Germline V gives CDR1 SGHAT, CDR2 FQDESV (reference sequence).

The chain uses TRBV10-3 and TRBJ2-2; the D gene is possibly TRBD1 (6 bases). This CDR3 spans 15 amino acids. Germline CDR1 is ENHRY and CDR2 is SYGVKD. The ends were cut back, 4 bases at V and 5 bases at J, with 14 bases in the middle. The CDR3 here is CAISVRSQGTGELFF. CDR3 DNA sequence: TGTGCCATCAGTGTCCGTTCCCAGGGGACCGGGGAGCTGTTTTTT.

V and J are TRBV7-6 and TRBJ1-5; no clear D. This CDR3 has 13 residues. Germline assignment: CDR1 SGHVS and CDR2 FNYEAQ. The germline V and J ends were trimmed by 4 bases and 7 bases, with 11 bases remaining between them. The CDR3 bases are TGTGCCAGCAGCTCCACAGCAACCCAGCCCCAGCATTTT. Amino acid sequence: CASSSTATQPQHF.

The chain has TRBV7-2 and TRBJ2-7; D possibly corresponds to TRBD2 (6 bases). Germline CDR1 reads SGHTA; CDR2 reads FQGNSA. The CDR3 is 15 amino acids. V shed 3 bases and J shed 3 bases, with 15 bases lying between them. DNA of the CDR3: TGTGCCAGCAGCTTCGATAATGGGGACTTCTACGAGCAGTACTTC. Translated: CASSFDNGDFYEQYF.

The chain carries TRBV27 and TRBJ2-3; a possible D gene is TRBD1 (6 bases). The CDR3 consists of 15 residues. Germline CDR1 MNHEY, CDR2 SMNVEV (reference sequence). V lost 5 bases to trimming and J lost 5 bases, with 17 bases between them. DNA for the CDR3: TGTGCCAGCAGTCCTCAGGGGTCTCGAGGAGATACGCAGTATTTT. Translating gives CASSPQGSRGDTQYF.

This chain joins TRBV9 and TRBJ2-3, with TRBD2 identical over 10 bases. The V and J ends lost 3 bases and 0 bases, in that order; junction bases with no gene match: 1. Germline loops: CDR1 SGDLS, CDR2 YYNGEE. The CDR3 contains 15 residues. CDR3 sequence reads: CASSGLAGSTDTQYF. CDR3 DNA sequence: TGTGCCAGCAGCGGACTAGCGGGTAGCACAGATACGCAGTATTTT. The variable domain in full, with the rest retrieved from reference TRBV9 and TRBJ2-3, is DSGVTQTPKHLITATGQRVTLRCSPRSGDLSVYWYQQSLDQGLQFLIQYYNGEERAKGNILERFSAQQFPDLHSELNLSSLELGDSALYFCASSGLAGSTDTQYFGPGTRLTVL.

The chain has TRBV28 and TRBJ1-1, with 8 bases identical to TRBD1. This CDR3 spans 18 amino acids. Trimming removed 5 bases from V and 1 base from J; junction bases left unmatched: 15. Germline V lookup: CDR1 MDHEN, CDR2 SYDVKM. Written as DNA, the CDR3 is TGTGCCAGCAGTCCCCCAGGGGGCTTCATATCTAGGAACACTGAAGCTTTCTTT. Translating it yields CASSPPGGFISRNTEAFF.

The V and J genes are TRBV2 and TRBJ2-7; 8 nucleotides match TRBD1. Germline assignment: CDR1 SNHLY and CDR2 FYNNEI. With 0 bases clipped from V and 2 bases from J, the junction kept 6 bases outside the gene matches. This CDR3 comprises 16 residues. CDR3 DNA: TGTGCCAGCAGTGAAGCCTACGGGACAGGAGCCTACGAGCAGTACTTC. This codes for CASSEAYGTGAYEQYF. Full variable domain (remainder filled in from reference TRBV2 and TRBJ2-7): EPEVTQTPSHQVTQMGQEVILRCVPISNHLYFYWYRQILGQKVEFLVSFYNNEISEKSEIFDDQFSVERPDGSNFTLKIRSTKLEDSAMYFCASSEAYGTGAYEQYFGPGTRLTVT.

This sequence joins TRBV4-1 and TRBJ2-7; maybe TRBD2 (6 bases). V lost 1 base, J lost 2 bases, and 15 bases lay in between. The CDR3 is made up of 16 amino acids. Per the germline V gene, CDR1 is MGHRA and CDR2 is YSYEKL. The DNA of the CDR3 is TGCGCCAGCAGCCAAGCACGAGGGGACTCCACCTACGAGCAGTACTTC. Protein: CASSQARGDSTYEQYF.

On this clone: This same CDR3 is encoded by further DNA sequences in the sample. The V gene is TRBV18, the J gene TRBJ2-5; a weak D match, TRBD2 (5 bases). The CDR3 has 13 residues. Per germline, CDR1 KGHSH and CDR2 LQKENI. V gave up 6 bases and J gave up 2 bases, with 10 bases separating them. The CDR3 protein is CASSPGLQETQYF. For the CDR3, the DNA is TGTGCCAGCTCCCCCGGACTGCAAGAGACCCAGTACTTC.

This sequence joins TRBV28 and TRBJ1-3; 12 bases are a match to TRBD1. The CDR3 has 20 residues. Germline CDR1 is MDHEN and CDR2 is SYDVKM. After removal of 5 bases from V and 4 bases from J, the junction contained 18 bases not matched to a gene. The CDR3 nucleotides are TGTGCCAGCAGTCGCCGTGGGACAGGGGGCCCAGGATCGCCGGGAAACACCATATATTTT. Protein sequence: CASSRRGTGGPGSPGNTIYF. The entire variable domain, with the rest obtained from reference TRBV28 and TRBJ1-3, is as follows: DVKVTQSSRYLVKRTGEKVFLECVQDMDHENMFWYRQDPGLGLRLIYFSYDVKMKEKGDIPEGYSVSREKKERFSLILESASTNQTSMYLCASSRRGTGGPGSPGNTIYFGEGSWLTVV.

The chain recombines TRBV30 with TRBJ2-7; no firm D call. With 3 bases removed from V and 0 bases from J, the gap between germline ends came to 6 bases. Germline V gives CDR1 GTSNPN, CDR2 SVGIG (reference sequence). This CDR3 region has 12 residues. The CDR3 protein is CAWSLDSYEQYF. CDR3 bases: TGTGCCTGGAGCTTAGACTCCTACGAGCAGTACTTC.

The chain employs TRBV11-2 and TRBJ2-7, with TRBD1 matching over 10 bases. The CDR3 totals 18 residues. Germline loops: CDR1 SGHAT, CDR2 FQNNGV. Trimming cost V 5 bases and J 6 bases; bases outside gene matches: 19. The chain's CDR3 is CASSPLSRDRGSSFEQYF. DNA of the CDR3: TGTGCCAGCAGCCCCCTGTCCCGGGACAGGGGAAGTAGTTTCGAGCAGTACTTC.

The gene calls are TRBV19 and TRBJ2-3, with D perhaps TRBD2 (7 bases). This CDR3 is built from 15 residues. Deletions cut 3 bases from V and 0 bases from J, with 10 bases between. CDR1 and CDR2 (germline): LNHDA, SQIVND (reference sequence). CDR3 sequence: CASSIRGASTDTQYF. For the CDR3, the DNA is TGTGCCAGTAGTATTCGGGGGGCTAGCACAGATACGCAGTATTTT.